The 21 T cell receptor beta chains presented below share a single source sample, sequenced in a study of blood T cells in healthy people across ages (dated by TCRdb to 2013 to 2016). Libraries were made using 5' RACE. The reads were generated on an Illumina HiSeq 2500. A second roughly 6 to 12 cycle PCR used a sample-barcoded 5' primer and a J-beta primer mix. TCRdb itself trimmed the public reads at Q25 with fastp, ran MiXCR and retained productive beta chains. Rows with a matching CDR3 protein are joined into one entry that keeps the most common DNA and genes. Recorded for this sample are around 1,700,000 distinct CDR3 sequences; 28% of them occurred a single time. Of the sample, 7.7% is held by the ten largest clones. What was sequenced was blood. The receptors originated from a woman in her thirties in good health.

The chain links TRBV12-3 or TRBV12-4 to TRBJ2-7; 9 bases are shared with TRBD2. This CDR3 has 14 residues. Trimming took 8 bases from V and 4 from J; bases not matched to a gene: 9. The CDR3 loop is CASGLAGLTYEQYF. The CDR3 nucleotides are TGTGCCAGCGGCCTAGCGGGACTAACGTACGAGCAGTACTTC.

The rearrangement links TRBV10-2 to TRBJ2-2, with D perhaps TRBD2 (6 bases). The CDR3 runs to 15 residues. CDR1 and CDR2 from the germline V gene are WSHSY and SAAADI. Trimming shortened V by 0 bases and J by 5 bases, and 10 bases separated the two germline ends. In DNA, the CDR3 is TGCGCCAGCAGTGAGTCCGGAGCGGGTACCGGGGAGCTGTTTTTT. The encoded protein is CASSESGAGTGELFF.

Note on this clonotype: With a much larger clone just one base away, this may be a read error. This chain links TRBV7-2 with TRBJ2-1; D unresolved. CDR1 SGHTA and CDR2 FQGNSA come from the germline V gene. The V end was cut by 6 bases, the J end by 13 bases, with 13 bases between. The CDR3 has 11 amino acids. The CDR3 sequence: CASRFNDAQFF. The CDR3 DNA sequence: TGTGCCAGCAGATTCAATGATGCCCAGTTCTTC.

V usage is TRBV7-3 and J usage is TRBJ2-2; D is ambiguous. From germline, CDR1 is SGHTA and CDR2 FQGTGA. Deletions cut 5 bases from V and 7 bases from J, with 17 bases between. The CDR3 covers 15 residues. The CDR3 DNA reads TGTGCCAGCAGCCTCTCCGGGTTGCCAGGCGGGGAGCTGTTTTTT. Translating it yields CASSLSGLPGGELFF.

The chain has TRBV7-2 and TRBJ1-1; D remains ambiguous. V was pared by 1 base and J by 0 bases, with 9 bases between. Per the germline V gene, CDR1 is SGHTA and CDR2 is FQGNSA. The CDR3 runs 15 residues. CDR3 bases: TGTGCCAGCAGCTTAGGGATAAAGGTGAACACTGAAGCTTTCTTT. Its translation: CASSLGIKVNTEAFF.

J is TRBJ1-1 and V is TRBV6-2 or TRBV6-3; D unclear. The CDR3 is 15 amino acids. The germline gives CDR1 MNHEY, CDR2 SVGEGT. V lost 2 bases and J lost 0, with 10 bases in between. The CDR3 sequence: CASSYPKAMNTEAFF. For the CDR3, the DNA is TGTGCCAGCAGTTACCCGAAAGCCATGAACACTGAAGCTTTCTTT.

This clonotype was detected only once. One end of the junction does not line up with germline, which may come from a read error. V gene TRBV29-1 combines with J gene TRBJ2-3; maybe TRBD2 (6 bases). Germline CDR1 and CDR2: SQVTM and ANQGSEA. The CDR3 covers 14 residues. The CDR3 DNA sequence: TGCGGCGTTGTCCCGGGAGAGAGAGGAGATACGCAGTATTTT. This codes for CGVVPGERGDTQYF.

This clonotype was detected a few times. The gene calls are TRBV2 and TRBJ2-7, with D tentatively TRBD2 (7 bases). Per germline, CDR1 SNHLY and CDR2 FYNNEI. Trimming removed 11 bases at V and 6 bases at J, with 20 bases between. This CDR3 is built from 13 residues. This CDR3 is CAGEGLKGVEQYF. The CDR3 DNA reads TGTGCCGGGGAGGGACTCAAGGGGGTCGAGCAGTACTTC.

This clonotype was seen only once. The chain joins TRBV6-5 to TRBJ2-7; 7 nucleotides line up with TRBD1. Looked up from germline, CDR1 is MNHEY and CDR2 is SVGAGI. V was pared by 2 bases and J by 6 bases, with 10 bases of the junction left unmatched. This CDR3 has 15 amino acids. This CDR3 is CASSYGQVIGTEQYF. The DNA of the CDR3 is TGTGCCAGCAGTTACGGACAGGTGATAGGAACCGAGCAGTACTTC.

CDR3 protein: CASSLSSHPYNEQFF. Written as DNA, the CDR3 is TGTGCCAGCAGTTTATCGTCACACCCCTACAATGAGCAGTTCTTC. The chain carries TRBV27 and TRBJ2-1; D unclear. V was cut by 0 bases and J by 2 bases, with 8 bases left in between. Per germline, CDR1 MNHEY and CDR2 SMNVEV (reference sequence). The CDR3 runs 15 residues.

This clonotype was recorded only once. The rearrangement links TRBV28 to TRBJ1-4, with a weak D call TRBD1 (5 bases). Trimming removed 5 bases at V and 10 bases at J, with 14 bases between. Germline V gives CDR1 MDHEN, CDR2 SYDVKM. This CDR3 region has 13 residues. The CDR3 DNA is TGTGCCAGCAGTGGGACCCTTGGAGGAAAACTGTTTTTT. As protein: CASSGTLGGKLFF.

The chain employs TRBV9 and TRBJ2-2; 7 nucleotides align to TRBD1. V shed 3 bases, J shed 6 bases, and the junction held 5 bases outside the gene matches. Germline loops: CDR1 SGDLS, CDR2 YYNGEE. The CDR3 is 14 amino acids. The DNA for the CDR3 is TGTGCCAGCAGCGCGAGACAGGGTCCCGGGGAGCTGTTTTTT. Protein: CASSARQGPGELFF.

CDR3 amino acids: CASSLTTGGSTEAFF. The CDR3 bases are TGCGCCAGCAGCTTGACTACAGGGGGCAGCACTGAAGCTTTCTTT. J is TRBJ1-1 and V is TRBV5-1, with TRBD1 identical over 9 bases. CDR3 size: 15 residues. Germline V lookup: CDR1 SGHRS, CDR2 YFSETQ. With 1 base clipped from V and 4 bases from J, the junction kept 5 bases outside the gene matches.

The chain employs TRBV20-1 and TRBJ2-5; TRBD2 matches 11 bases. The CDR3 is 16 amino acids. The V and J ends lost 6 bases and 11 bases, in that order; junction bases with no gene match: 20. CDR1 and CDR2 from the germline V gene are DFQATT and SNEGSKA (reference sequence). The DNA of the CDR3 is TGCAGTGCAGTGGGAGGACTAGCGGGCTTTGCCAATGAGCAGTACTTC. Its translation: CSAVGGLAGFANEQYF.

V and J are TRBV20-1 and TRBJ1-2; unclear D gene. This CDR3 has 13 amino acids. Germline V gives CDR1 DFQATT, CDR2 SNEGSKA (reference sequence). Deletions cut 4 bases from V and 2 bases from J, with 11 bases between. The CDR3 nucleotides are TGCAGTGCTATCGACCGGGCGAACTATGGCTACACCTTC. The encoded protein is CSAIDRANYGYTF.

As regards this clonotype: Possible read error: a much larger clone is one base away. This chain's CDR3 is CASSLAGVAEPINEQYF. CDR3 nucleotide sequence: TGCGCCAGCAGCTTGGCCGGAGTAGCGGAACCCATCAATGAGCAGTACTTC. The chain combines TRBV5-1 with TRBJ2-5; tentative D call: TRBD2 (6 bases). The CDR3 has 17 amino acids. The ends were cut back, 0 bases at V and 11 bases at J, with 26 bases in the middle. Germline assignment: CDR1 SGHRS and CDR2 YFSETQ.

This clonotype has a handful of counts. In DNA form, the CDR3 reads TGTGCCAGCAACAGGCAGGGGCGGAGGACTGAAGCTTTCTTT. Translation gives CASNRQGRRTEAFF. The V gene is TRBV6-5, the J gene TRBJ1-1; tentatively, D is TRBD1 (6 bases). From germline, CDR1 is MNHEY and CDR2 SVGAGI. V lost 7 bases, J lost 5 bases, and 17 bases lay in between. The CDR3 sequence is 14 residues long.

CDR3 protein: CASSPSGTSGGLNTGELFF. The CDR3 bases are TGTGCCAGCAGCCCTTCCGGGACTAGCGGGGGCTTAAACACCGGGGAGCTGTTTTTT. This chain joins TRBV7-9 and TRBJ2-2, with 14 bases identical to TRBD2. The junction had 10 bases not matched to a gene; V was cut back by 5 bases and J by 2 bases. Germline V lookup: CDR1 SEHNR, CDR2 FQNEAQ (reference sequence). This CDR3 contains 19 residues.

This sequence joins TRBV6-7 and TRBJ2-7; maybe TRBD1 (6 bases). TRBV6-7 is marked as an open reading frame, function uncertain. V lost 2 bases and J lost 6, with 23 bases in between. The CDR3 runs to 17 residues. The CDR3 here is CASSYGERQALPSEQYF. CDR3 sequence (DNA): TGTGCCAGCAGTTACGGCGAGCGACAGGCTCTACCCTCCGAGCAGTACTTC.

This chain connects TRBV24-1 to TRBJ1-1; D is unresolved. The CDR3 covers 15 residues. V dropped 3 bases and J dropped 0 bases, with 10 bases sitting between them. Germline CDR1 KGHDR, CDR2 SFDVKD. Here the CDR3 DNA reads TGTGCCACCAGTGATGGCGGGGATATGAACACTGAAGCTTTCTTT. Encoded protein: CATSDGGDMNTEAFF.

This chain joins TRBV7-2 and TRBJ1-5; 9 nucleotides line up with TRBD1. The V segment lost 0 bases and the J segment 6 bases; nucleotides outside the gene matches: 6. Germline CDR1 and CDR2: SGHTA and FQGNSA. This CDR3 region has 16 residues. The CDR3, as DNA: TGTGCCAGCAGCTTAGCGAGGTGGGACAGGGTTCAGCCCCAGCATTTT. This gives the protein CASSLARWDRVQPQHF.